This entry lists 25 T cell receptor beta chains sequenced from one sample in a study of PD-1 blockade in classical Hodgkin lymphoma (dated by TCRdb to the early 2020s). Library preparation employed the immunoSEQ multiplex PCR assay. The clones in this table, taken by TCRdb from immuneACCESS, are in-frame only. Not every clone is retained; where verified, under half of the shortfall comes from an unresolved V gene, and the cause of the rest is unknown. This sample holds about 19,000 clones; around 89% were observed only once. The top ten hold 4.5% to 6.5% of the sample. The time point label on this specimen signifies: cycle 4 day 1 (C4D1), after more than five weeks of nivolumab. All trial patients had relapsed after autologous stem cell transplantation, with cohorts A, B and C differing in prior brentuximab vedotin exposure. Using a Miltenyi CD8+ T cell isolation kit, CD8+ T cells were purified from thawed PBMCs through magnetic negative selection.

Here the sequenced sample was CD8+ T cells from blood, taken before the fourth cycle of nivolumab. All receptors come from a human donor with classical Hodgkin lymphoma.

The rearrangement joins TRBV11-2 to TRBJ1-2, with D maybe TRBD1 (5 bases). With 5 bases removed from V and 2 bases from J, the gap between germline ends came to 6 bases. Germline V gene data show CDR1 as SGHAT and CDR2 as FQNNGV. The CDR3 consists of 12 residues. Written as DNA, the CDR3 is TGTGCCAGCAGCGGGGACAACTATGGCTACACCTTC. Residues: CASSGDNYGYTF.

The chain uses TRBV9 and TRBJ1-4; TRBD1 matches at 7 bases. There are 16 residues in the CDR3. Germline V gene data show CDR1 as SGDLS and CDR2 as YYNGEE. V trimming: 3 bases; J trimming: 6 bases; junction bases outside the gene matches: 11. CDR3 amino acids: CASSGEVGGEDEKLFF. For the CDR3, the DNA is TGTGCCAGCAGCGGAGAGGTAGGGGGCGAAGATGAAAAACTGTTTTTT.

This sequence joins TRBV29-1 and TRBJ1-1, with TRBD1 identical over 9 bases. The trim removed 4 bases at V and 5 bases at J, leaving 11 bases unmatched. The CDR3 consists of 15 residues. Germline V gene lookup returns CDR1 SQVTM and CDR2 ANQGSEA. CDR3 nucleotides: TGCAGCGTTGCAGGGAGGGGACAGGGAGGGACTGAAGCTTTCTTT. Translation gives CSVAGRGQGGTEAFF.

The chain employs TRBV30 and TRBJ2-3; D is uncertain. The V and J ends lost 0 bases and 2 bases respectively, with 6 bases between them. This CDR3 has 13 amino acids. Germline CDR1 is GTSNPN and CDR2 is SVGIG (reference sequence). In DNA form, the CDR3 reads TGTGCCTGGAGTGTCTTCTCCACAGATACGCAGTATTTT. The encoded protein is CAWSVFSTDTQYF.

The chain combines TRBV9 with TRBJ2-7; 8 bases fit TRBD1. V shed 4 bases, J shed 1 base, and the junction held 4 bases outside the gene matches. CDR1 is SGDLS, CDR2 YYNGEE, per germline. The CDR3 length is 14 residues. CDR3: CASSRTGRSYEQYF. DNA of the CDR3: TGTGCCAGCAGCCGGACAGGGAGGTCCTACGAGCAGTACTTC.

The chain couples TRBV27 to TRBJ2-7; D might be TRBD2 (5 bases). This CDR3 contains 14 residues. The V end was cut by 7 bases, the J end by 2 bases, with 15 bases between. CDR1 and CDR2 (germline): MNHEY, SMNVEV (reference sequence). Here the CDR3 reads CASKGLPNPYEQYF. The CDR3 DNA reads TGTGCCAGCAAAGGACTCCCGAACCCCTACGAGCAGTACTTC.

The chain uses TRBV28 and TRBJ2-7; no reliable D call. V was trimmed by 7 bases and J by 3 bases, leaving 10 bases between them. CDR1 is MDHEN, CDR2 SYDVKM, per germline. The CDR3 has 12 amino acids. CDR3 nucleotides: TGTGCCAGCATCTCCTTTAGCTACGAGCAGTACTTC. Its translation: CASISFSYEQYF.

V is TRBV28 and J is TRBJ2-3; 10 nucleotides align to TRBD2. J lost 1 base, V lost 8 bases, and 6 bases had no gene match. Germline CDR1 is MDHEN and CDR2 is SYDVKM. The CDR3 sequence is 15 residues long. The CDR3 DNA reads TGTGCCAGCGAAAGACTAGCGGGCCGCACAGATACGCAGTATTTT. Its protein is CASERLAGRTDTQYF.

The chain employs TRBV9 and TRBJ2-7; D is possibly TRBD2 (5 bases). CDR3 length: 15 amino acids. Trimming took 1 base from V and 3 from J, leaving 14 bases between them. Germline V gives CDR1 SGDLS, CDR2 YYNGEE. The CDR3 spells CASSVLAGPFYEQYF. CDR3 nucleotide sequence: TGTGCCAGCAGCGTACTCGCGGGTCCATTCTACGAGCAGTACTTC.

This clone was observed a few times. The V gene is TRBV29-1, the J gene TRBJ1-1, with no clear D. Germline V gives CDR1 SQVTM, CDR2 ANQGSEA. CDR3 length equals 12 residues. Deletions cut 0 bases from V and 6 bases from J, with 8 bases between. The CDR3 region is CSVEDRRSEAFF. The DNA for the CDR3 is TGCAGCGTTGAAGATCGGAGGTCTGAAGCTTTCTTT.

The CDR3 DNA sequence: TGTGCCATCAGTGAGTCGAGAACCGCGTCCTACGAGCAGTACTTC. Translation: CAISESRTASYEQYF. J is TRBJ2-7 and V is TRBV10-3; D not resolved. Germline V gene lookup returns CDR1 ENHRY and CDR2 SYGVKD. The V gene lost 0 bases and the J gene lost 1 base, with 10 bases spanning the gap. The CDR3 loop spans 15 amino acids.

This clone occurred once. The gene calls are TRBV6-1 and TRBJ1-5; D call uncertain. The germline CDR1 and CDR2 sequences are MNHNS and SASEGT. The CDR3 consists of 14 residues. The ends were cut back, 2 bases at V and 4 bases at J, with 9 bases in the middle. The CDR3 reads CASSENRENQPQHF. The CDR3 bases are TGTGCCAGCAGTGAAAACCGGGAAAATCAGCCCCAGCATTTT.

This sequence joins TRBV11-2 and TRBJ2-7; 8 positions match TRBD1. There are 17 residues in the CDR3. The germline V gene has CDR1 SGHAT and CDR2 FQNNGV. V lost 5 bases and J lost 1; bases outside the gene matches: 13. In nucleotides, the CDR3 is TGTGCCAGCAGCACGAACTCAGGGGGCAGGAGGTCCTACGAGCAGTACTTC. This translates into CASSTNSGGRRSYEQYF.

The V and J genes are TRBV19 and TRBJ1-3; maybe TRBD1 (5 bases). Germline V gene sequence: CDR1 LNHDA, CDR2 SQIVND (reference sequence). V was clipped by 6 bases and J by 0 bases, with 18 bases between them. The CDR3 length is 17 residues. CDR3 residues: CASSTWGGTYSGNTIYF. The CDR3 nucleotides read TGTGCCAGTAGCACATGGGGGGGGACCTACTCTGGAAACACCATATATTTT.

The chain carries TRBV28 and TRBJ1-5; D possibly corresponds to TRBD1 (6 bases). Germline-derived CDR1 and CDR2 are MDHEN and SYDVKM. The CDR3 length is 16 residues. V shed 6 bases and J shed 9 bases, with 24 bases lying between them. CDR3 residues: CASSYQVRQATWPQHF. DNA of the CDR3: TGTGCCAGCAGCTACCAAGTCCGACAGGCTACCTGGCCCCAGCATTTT.

This chain joins TRBV9 and TRBJ2-1; 11 bases align to TRBD2. With V trimmed by 3 bases and J by 5 bases, 4 bases remained unmatched. CDR3 length: 15 amino acids. In germline, CDR1 is SGDLS, CDR2 YYNGEE. The CDR3 bases are TGTGCCAGCAGCGCCGGGACTAGCGGAGACAATGAGCAGTTCTTC. Protein product: CASSAGTSGDNEQFF.

A few counts support this clone. The genes are TRBV2 and TRBJ1-2, with D possibly matching TRBD1 (5 bases). Germline CDR1 SNHLY, CDR2 FYNNEI. Trimming cost V 5 bases and J 5 bases, with 9 bases left between them. This CDR3 is built from 12 residues. CDR3 sequence reads: CASSTGIYGYTF. CDR3 DNA sequence: TGTGCCAGCAGTACAGGAATTTATGGCTACACCTTC. The full variable domain, completed using reference TRBV2 and TRBJ1-2, is EPEVTQTPSHQVTQMGQEVILRCVPISNHLYFYWYRQILGQKVEFLVSFYNNEISEKSEIFDDQFSVERPDGSNFTLKIRSTKLEDSAMYFCASSTGIYGYTFGSGTRLTVV.

The CDR3 is CASRRGLLDGEQYF. The CDR3 bases are TGTGCAAGTCGCCGCGGACTCCTGGACGGCGAGCAGTACTTC. The rearrangement joins TRBV12-2 to TRBJ2-7; TRBD2 reflects the table's D call only, with no check against the DNA. TRBV12-2 is tagged as a pseudogene. The CDR3 is made up of 14 amino acids.

The CDR3 region is CASTPLAPAPYEQYF. The DNA of the CDR3 is TGTGCCAGCACTCCGCTAGCTCCGGCTCCCTACGAGCAGTACTTC. V and J are TRBV2 and TRBJ2-5, with D possibly being TRBD2 (5 bases). The DNA matches TRBJ2-7 better at its end, which makes the J call doubtful. Germline V gene sequence: CDR1 SNHLY, CDR2 FYNNEI. The CDR3 is made up of 15 amino acids.

The chain combines TRBV14 with TRBJ2-7; 7 bases are a match to TRBD1. Germline CDR1 and CDR2: SGHDN and FVKESK. V trimming: 3 bases; J trimming: 5 bases; junction bases outside the gene matches: 7. CDR3 size: 14 residues. The CDR3 sequence: CASSQVTGAHEQYF. The CDR3 DNA reads TGTGCCAGCAGCCAGGTAACAGGGGCCCACGAGCAGTACTTC. Combining the CDR3 with reference TRBV14 and TRBJ2-7 gives the whole variable domain EAGVTQFPSHSVIEKGQTVTLRCDPISGHDNLYWYRRVMGKEIKFLLHFVKESKQDESGMPNNRFLAERTGGTYSTLKVQPAELEDSGVYFCASSQVTGAHEQYFGPGTRLTVT.

This chain joins TRBV27 and TRBJ2-7; 7 bases line up with TRBD1. Germline V gene sequence: CDR1 MNHEY, CDR2 SMNVEV (reference sequence). V lost 5 bases, J lost 0 bases, and 4 bases stayed unmatched. The CDR3 consists of 14 residues. This CDR3 reads CASSQQGSSYEQYF. CDR3 sequence (DNA): TGTGCCAGCAGTCAACAGGGGTCCTCCTACGAGCAGTACTTC.

There are a few counts of this clone. The V gene is TRBV27, the J gene TRBJ1-2; possibly TRBD1 for D (5 bases). Deletions cut 5 bases from V and 2 bases from J, with 12 bases between. This CDR3 region has 14 residues. Germline CDR1 and CDR2: MNHEY and SMNVEV (reference sequence). This CDR3 is CASSSAGGNYGYTF. The CDR3, as DNA: TGTGCCAGCAGTAGCGCCGGGGGGAACTATGGCTACACCTTC.

Only one count was recorded for this clone. The chain combines TRBV27 with TRBJ2-5; D call uncertain. Deletions cut 2 bases from V and 2 bases from J, with 12 bases between. Looked up from germline, CDR1 is MNHEY and CDR2 is SMNVEV (reference sequence). The CDR3 runs to 15 residues. The CDR3 protein is CASSLNPLIQETQYF. CDR3 sequence (DNA): TGTGCCAGCAGTTTAAACCCCCTGATACAAGAGACCCAGTACTTC.

This chain connects TRBV27 to TRBJ1-1; TRBD1 matches 11 bases. Trimming at V came to 4 bases and at J to 2 bases, leaving 6 bases not matched to a gene. Germline CDR1 and CDR2: MNHEY and SMNVEV (reference sequence). The CDR3 loop spans 16 amino acids. The CDR3 is CASSWGDRGVNTEAFF. CDR3 nucleotide sequence: TGTGCCAGCAGTTGGGGGGACAGGGGGGTAAACACTGAAGCTTTCTTT.

The chain employs TRBV11-3 and TRBJ2-7, with D perhaps matching TRBD1 (6 bases). The CDR3 has 14 amino acids. The germline CDR1 and CDR2 sequences are SGHNT and YENEEA. Between the trimmed V and J ends, which lost 5 bases and 0 bases, there was a span of 11 bases. CDR3 sequence reads: CASSQTGFSYEQYF. In nucleotides, the CDR3 is TGTGCCAGCAGCCAGACAGGTTTCTCCTACGAGCAGTACTTC. Variable domain in full (rest from reference TRBV11-3 and TRBJ2-7): EAGVVQSPRYKIIEKKQPVAFWCNPISGHNTLYWYLQNLGQGPELLIRYENEEAVDDSQLPKDRFSAERLKGVDSTLKIQPAELGDSAVYLCASSQTGFSYEQYFGPGTRLTVT.